This T cell receptor (beta chain) came from a study of blood T cell repertoires in COVID-19. Study-wide background: Samples representing acute and convalescent COVID-19 were sourced from the United States, Italy and Spain. Nucleic acid was either cDNA or gDNA, and it came from T cells, B-cell-depleted T cells, or PBMCs.

Original handling: Reference gene primer amplification yielded estimated nucleated cell counts. Generated by immunoSEQ multiplex PCR, the TCRdb table keeps only in-frame clones and is missing some. V and J calls and clone size are copied from that table; D and trimming were computed from the DNA. The data contain 220,000 or so clones, more than 85% of them seen just once; the ten biggest clones take up 0.8% to 1%. During active infection, Seattle patients enrolled and were then monitored through disease. With respect to this clone: At one end, the junction sequence differs from germline, possibly due to a read error.

CDR1 and CDR2 from the germline V gene are KGHSH and LQKENI. This CDR3 is built from 11 residues. The rearrangement uses TRBV18 and TRBJ2-1, with 8 nucleotides matching TRBD1. This TCR was recovered from a man aged 55 to 70 with COVID-19, enrolled during active disease. The source material was peripheral blood. CDR3 coding DNA: TGTGCCAGCTCGTCGGACAGGGTAGAAGTCTTC. It codes for CASSSDRVEVF.